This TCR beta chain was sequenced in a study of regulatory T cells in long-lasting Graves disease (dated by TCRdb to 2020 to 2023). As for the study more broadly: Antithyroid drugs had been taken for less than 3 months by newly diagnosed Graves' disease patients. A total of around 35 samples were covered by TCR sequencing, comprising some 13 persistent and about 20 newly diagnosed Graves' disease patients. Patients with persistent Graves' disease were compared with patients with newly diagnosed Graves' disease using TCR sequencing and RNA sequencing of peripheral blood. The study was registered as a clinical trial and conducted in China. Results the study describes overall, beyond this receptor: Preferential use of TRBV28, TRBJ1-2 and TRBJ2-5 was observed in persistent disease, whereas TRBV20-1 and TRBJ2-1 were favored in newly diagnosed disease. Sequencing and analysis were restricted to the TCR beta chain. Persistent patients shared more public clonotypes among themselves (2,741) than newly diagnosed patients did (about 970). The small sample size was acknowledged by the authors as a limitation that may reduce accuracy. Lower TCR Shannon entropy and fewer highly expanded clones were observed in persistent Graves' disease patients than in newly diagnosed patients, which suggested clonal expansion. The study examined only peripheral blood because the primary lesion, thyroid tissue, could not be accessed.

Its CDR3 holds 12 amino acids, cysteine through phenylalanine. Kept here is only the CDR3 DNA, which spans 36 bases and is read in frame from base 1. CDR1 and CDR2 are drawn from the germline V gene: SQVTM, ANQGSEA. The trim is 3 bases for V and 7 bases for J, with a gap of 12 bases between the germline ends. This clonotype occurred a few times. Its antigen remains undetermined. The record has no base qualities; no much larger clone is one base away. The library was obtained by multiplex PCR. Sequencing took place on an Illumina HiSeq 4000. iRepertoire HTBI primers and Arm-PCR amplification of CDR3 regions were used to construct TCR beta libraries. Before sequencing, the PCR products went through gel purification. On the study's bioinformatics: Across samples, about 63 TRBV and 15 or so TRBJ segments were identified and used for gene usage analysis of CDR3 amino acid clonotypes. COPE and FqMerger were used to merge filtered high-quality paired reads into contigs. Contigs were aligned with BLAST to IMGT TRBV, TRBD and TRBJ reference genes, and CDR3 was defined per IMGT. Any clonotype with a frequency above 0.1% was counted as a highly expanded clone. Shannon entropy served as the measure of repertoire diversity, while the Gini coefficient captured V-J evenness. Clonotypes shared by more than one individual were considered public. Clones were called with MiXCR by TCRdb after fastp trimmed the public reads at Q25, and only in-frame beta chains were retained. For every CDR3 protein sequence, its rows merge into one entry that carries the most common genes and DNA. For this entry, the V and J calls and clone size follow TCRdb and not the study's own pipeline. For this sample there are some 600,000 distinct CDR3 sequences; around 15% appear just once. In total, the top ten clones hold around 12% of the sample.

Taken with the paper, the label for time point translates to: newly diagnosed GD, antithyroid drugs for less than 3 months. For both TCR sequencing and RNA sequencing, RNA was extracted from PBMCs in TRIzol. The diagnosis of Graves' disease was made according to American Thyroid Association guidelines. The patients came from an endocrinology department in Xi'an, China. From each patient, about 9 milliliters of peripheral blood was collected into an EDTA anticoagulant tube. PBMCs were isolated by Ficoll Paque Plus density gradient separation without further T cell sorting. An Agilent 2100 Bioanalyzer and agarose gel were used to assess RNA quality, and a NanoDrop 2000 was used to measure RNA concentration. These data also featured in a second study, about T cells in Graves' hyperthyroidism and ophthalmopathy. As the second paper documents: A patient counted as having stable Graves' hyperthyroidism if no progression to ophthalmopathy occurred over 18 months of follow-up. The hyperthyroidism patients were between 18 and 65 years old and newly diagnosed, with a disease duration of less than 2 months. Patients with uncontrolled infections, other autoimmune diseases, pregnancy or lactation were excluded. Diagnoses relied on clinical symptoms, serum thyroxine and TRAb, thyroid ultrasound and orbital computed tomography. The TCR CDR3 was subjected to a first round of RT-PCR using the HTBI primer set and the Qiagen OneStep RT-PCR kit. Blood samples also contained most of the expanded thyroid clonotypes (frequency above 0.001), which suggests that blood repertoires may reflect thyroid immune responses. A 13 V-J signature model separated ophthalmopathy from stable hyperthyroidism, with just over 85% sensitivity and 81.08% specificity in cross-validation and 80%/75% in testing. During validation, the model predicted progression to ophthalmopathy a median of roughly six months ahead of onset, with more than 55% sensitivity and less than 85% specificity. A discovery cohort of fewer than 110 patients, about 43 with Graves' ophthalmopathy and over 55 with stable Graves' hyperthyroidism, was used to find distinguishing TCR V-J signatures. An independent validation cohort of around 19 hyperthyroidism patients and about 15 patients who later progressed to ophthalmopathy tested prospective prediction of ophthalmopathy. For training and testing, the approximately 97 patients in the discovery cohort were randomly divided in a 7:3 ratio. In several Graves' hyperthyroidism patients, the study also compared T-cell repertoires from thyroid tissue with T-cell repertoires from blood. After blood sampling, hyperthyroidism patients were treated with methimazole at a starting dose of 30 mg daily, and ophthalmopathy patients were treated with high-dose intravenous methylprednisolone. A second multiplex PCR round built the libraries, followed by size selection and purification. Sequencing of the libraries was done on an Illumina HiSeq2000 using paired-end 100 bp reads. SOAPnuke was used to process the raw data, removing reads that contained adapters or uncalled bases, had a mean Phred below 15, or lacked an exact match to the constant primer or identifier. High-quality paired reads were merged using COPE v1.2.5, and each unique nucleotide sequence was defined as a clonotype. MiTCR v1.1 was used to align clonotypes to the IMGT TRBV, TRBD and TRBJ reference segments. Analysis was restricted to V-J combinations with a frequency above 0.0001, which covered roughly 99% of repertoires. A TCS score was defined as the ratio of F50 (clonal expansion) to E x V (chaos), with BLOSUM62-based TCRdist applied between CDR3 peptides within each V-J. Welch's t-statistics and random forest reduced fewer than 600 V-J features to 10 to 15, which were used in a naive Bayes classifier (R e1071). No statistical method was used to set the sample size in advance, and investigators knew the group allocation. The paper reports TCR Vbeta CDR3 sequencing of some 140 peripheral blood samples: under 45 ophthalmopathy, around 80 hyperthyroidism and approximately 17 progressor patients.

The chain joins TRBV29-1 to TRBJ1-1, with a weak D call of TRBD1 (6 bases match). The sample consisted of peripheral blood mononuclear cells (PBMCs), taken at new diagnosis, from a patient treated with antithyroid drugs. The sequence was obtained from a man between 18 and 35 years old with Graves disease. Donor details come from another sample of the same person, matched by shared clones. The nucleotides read TGCAGCGTTGACGGGGGGCACGTTGAAGCTTTCTTT. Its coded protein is CSVDGGHVEAFF.